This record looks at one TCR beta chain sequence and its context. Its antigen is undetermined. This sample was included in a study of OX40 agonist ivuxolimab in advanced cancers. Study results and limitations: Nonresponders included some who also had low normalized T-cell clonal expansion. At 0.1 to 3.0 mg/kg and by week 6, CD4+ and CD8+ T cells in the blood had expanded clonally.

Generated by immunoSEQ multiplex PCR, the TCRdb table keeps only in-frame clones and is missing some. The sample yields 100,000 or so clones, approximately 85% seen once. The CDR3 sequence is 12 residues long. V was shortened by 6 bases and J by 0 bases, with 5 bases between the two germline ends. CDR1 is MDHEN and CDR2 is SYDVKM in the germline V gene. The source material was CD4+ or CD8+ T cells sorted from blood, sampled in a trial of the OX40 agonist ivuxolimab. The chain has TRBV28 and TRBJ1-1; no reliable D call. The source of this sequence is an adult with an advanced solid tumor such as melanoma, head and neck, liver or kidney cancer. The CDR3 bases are TGTGCCAGCAGGCTGATGAACACTGAAGCTTTCTTT. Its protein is CASRLMNTEAFF.